Below, 9 T cell receptor beta chains from the same sample are listed, as sequenced in a study of T cells expressing NK-cell markers. TCRdb reanalyzed the 5' RACE reads, giving one entry per CDR3 protein sequence and no DNA. Recorded here are over 150,000 distinct CDR3 sequences; the top ten clones represent just over 20%. The material sequenced was blood T cells: a sorted CD56 or NKG2C T cell subset, CD4+ or CD8+ T cells, or bulk PBMC T cells (not recorded which). Receptors were obtained from a man aged 18 to 69 in good health.

This chain connects TRBV12-3 or TRBV12-4 to TRBJ2-1; TCRdb names TRBD2, which stays unverified in the absence of DNA. There are 16 residues in the CDR3. This CDR3 reads CASSSGGASSYNEQFF.

The chain links TRBV5-6 to TRBJ2-3; without DNA, the TCRdb call of TRBD1 cannot be checked. This CDR3 contains 16 residues. The germline CDR1 and CDR2 sequences are SGHDT and YYEEEE. CDR3 region: CASSLDTGGSTDTQYF. Supplemented by reference TRBV5-6 and TRBJ2-3, the full variable domain reads DAGVTQSPTHLIKTRGQQVTLRCSPKSGHDTVSWYQQALGQGPQFIFQYYEEEERQRGNFPDRFSGHQFPNYSSELNVNALLLGDSALYLCASSLDTGGSTDTQYFGPGTRLTVL.

This chain uses TRBV7-8 with TRBJ2-2; no DNA is available, so the TRBD1 call from TCRdb remains unchecked. The length of the CDR3 is 18 residues. Germline V gives CDR1 SGHVS, CDR2 FQNEAQ. The CDR3 loop is CASSSRGPWGLNTGELFF.

The chain joins TRBV15 to TRBJ2-3; TCRdb's D gene call, TRBD1, goes unchecked for lack of DNA. The CDR3 has 14 amino acids. CDR1 is LNHNV, CDR2 YYDKDF, per germline (reference sequence). The CDR3 here is CATRTYGAGEVQYF. Complete variable domain (other parts from reference TRBV15 and TRBJ2-3): DAMVIQNPRYQVTQFGKPVTLSCSQTLNHNVMYWYQQKSSQAPKLLFHYYDKDFNNEADTPDNFQSRRPNTSFCFLDIRSPGLGDTAMYLCATRTYGAGEVQYFGPGTRLTVL.

J is TRBJ2-1 and V is TRBV6-2 or TRBV6-3; TCRdb proposes TRBD1, but this gene call is untestable without DNA. Germline assignment: CDR1 MNHEY and CDR2 SVGEGT. The length of the CDR3 is 13 residues. The CDR3: CASNSGTYNEQFF.

V and J are TRBV13 and TRBJ2-1; the D call of TRBD2 rests on TCRdb alone, since no DNA is present to check it. The CDR3 consists of 14 residues. Germline V CDR1 and CDR2: PRHDT, FYEKMQ (reference sequence). The CDR3 spells CASSSTRLAQEEFF.

J is TRBJ2-3 and V is TRBV10-3; the D gene TCRdb calls, TRBD2, cannot be checked with no DNA. This CDR3 is built from 14 residues. The V gene's germline CDR1 is ENHRY and CDR2 SYGVKD. CDR3 sequence: CAAEGDSRTDTQYF.

This chain joins TRBV10-3 and TRBJ2-4; absent DNA, TCRdb's TRBD1 call cannot be checked. Germline V gene sequence: CDR1 ENHRY, CDR2 SYGVKD. This CDR3 is 13 amino acids long. CDR3 residues: CAITPGLGNIQYF.

The chain links TRBV7-9 to TRBJ2-5; as DNA is missing, the TRBD1 call by TCRdb cannot be tested. The CDR3 runs 14 residues. Germline assignment: CDR1 SEHNR and CDR2 FQNEAQ (reference sequence). CDR3 region: CASSPNQGQETQYF.